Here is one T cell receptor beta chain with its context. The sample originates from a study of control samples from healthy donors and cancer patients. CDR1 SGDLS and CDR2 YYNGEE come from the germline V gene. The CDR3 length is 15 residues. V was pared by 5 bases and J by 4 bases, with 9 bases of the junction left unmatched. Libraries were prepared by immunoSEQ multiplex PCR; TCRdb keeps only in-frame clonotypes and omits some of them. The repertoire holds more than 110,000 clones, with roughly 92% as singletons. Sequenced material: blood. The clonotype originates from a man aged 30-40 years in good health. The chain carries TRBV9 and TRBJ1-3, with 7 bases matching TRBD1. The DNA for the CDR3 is TGTGCCAGCAGGGCGACAGGGTCGTACGGAAACACCATATATTTT. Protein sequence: CASRATGSYGNTIYF.